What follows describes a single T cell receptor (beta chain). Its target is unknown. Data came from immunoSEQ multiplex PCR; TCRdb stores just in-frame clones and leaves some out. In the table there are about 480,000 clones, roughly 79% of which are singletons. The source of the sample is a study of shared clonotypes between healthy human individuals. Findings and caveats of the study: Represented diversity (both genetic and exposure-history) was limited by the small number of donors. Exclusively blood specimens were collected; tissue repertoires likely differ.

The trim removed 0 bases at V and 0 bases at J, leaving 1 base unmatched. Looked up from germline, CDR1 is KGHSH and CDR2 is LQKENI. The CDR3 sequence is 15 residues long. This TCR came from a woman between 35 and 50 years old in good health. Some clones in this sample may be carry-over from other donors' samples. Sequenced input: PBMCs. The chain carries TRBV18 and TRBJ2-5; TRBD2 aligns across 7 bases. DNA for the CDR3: TGTGCCAGCTCACCACCTAGCGGGTACCAAGAGACCCAGTACTTC. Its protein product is CASSPPSGYQETQYF. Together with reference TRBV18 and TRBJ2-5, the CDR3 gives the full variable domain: NAGVMQNPRHLVRRRGQEARLRCSPMKGHSHVYWYRQLPEEGLKFMVYLQKENIIDESGMPKERFSAEFPKEGPSILRIQQVVRGDSAAYFCASSPPSGYQETQYFGPGTRLLVL.